The 17 T cell receptor beta chains in this list originate from one sample, sequenced in a study of response to subunit inactivated influenza vaccine. TCRdb redid the calling of the RT-PCR reads with MiXCR, one entry per CDR3 protein. The sample carries 600,000 to 850,000 distinct CDR3 sequences, 14% recorded once. This material consisted of PBMCs from blood, taken around 15 days before vaccination. The receptors come from a man aged 50 or older who received an inactivated influenza vaccine.

This clonotype has ten or more counts. V gene TRBV5-5 combines with J gene TRBJ1-1, with a weak D call TRBD1 (6 bases). Per germline, CDR1 SGHKS and CDR2 YYEKEE (reference sequence). CDR3 length: 15 residues. The V end was cut by 4 bases, the J end by 1 base, with 14 bases between. The CDR3 spells CASSPLGQRNTEAFF. DNA of the CDR3: TGTGCCAGCAGCCCGCTCGGACAGAGGAACACTGAAGCTTTCTTT.

The chain links TRBV19 to TRBJ2-7; 7 bases are a match to TRBD1. Germline values: CDR1 LNHDA, CDR2 SQIVND (reference sequence). V shed 3 bases, J shed 3 bases, and the junction held 5 bases outside the gene matches. CDR3 size: 14 residues. This CDR3 is CASSISGGIYEQYF. In DNA form, the CDR3 reads TGTGCCAGTAGTATTTCAGGGGGAATCTACGAGCAGTACTTC.

This clonotype was detected ten times or more. The chain recombines TRBV3-1 with TRBJ2-1; 9 bases agree with TRBD2. This CDR3 comprises 17 residues. The V and J ends lost 4 bases and 4 bases, in that order; junction bases with no gene match: 11. In germline, CDR1 is LGHDT, CDR2 YNNKEL (reference sequence). The DNA of the CDR3 is TGTGCCAGCAGCCTACAAACTTTAGCGGGAGCGTACAATGAGCAGTTCTTC. It codes for CASSLQTLAGAYNEQFF.

Many counts were recorded for this clonotype. The chain has TRBV7-2 and TRBJ2-7, with D uncertain. The CDR3 runs 13 residues. The V gene's germline CDR1 is SGHTA and CDR2 FQGNSA. V lost 1 base to trimming and J lost 2 bases, with 6 bases between them. Here the CDR3 DNA reads TGTGCCAGCAGCTTAGTCTCAACCTACGAGCAGTACTTC. This codes for CASSLVSTYEQYF.

The chain carries TRBV7-9 and TRBJ2-1; 7 nucleotides match TRBD1. This CDR3 has 15 residues. Germline-derived CDR1 and CDR2 are SEHNR and FQNEAQ (reference sequence). Losses at the gene ends were 2 bases for V and 3 bases for J; bases not matched to a gene: 4. The CDR3 bases are TGTGCCAGCAGCTTATATGGGACAGACTACAATGAGCAGTTCTTC. Its translation is CASSLYGTDYNEQFF.

The V gene is TRBV20-1, the J gene TRBJ1-1, with TRBD1 as a possible D gene (5 bases). Germline CDR1 reads DFQATT; CDR2 reads SNEGSKA (reference sequence). With 3 bases removed from V and 3 bases from J, the gap between germline ends came to 14 bases. This CDR3 is built from 14 residues. This chain's CDR3 is CSASPPGLHTEAFF. CDR3 DNA sequence: TGCAGTGCTAGCCCCCCGGGACTTCACACTGAAGCTTTCTTT.

The genes are TRBV30 and TRBJ2-1, with 11 bases that match TRBD2. The germline CDR1 and CDR2 sequences are GTSNPN and SVGIG (reference sequence). This CDR3 comprises 15 residues. V was clipped by 2 bases and J by 3 bases; unmatched bases: 3. In DNA, the CDR3 is TGTGCCTGGAGTCCGGGGACTAGCGGCTACAATGAGCAGTTCTTC. It yields the protein CAWSPGTSGYNEQFF.

This clonotype turned up a few times. The rearrangement joins TRBV6-2 or TRBV6-3 to TRBJ2-7, with 10 bases identical to TRBD2. Trimming took 2 bases from V and 4 from J; bases not matched to a gene: 8. This CDR3 has 16 amino acids. Germline CDR1 and CDR2: MNHEY and SVGEGT. CDR3 bases: TGTGCCAGCAGTTACCCGGGGCTAGCGGGAGTGTACGAGCAGTACTTC. Its translation: CASSYPGLAGVYEQYF.

The chain carries TRBV20-1 and TRBJ2-3, with D tentatively TRBD2 (5 bases). Trimming removed 4 bases from V and 0 bases from J, with 8 bases in between. The germline CDR1 and CDR2 sequences are DFQATT and SNEGSKA (reference sequence). This CDR3 is 13 amino acids long. The DNA for the CDR3 is TGCAGTGCTAAGCGGATTAGCACAGATACGCAGTATTTT. This gives the protein CSAKRISTDTQYF.

Many counts were recorded for this clonotype. The chain combines TRBV5-1 with TRBJ2-7; D might be TRBD2 (5 bases). Germline CDR1 is SGHRS and CDR2 is YFSETQ. The CDR3 extends over 13 amino acids. Trimming pared 1 base from V and 5 bases from J, leaving 10 bases between. As DNA, the CDR3 is TGCGCCAGCAGCTTGTTCGAGGGTAACGAGCAGTACTTC. Its protein is CASSLFEGNEQYF.

This clonotype was found a few times. The chain employs TRBV7-9 and TRBJ1-1; 7 bases align to TRBD1. This CDR3 comprises 12 residues. Germline V lookup: CDR1 SEHNR, CDR2 FQNEAQ (reference sequence). The CDR3 loop is CAGGQVNTEAFF. The CDR3 region has the DNA TGTGCAGGCGGACAGGTGAACACTGAAGCTTTCTTT.

This chain connects TRBV18 to TRBJ1-5; D is unresolved. V was shortened by 4 bases and J by 3 bases, with 13 bases between the two germline ends. CDR3 size: 15 residues. The germline gives CDR1 KGHSH, CDR2 LQKENI. The DNA of the CDR3 is TGTGCCAGCTCACAAACACTGAATAACAATCAGCCCCAGCATTTT. Residues: CASSQTLNNNQPQHF.

This clonotype was counted only a few times. The chain combines TRBV28 with TRBJ2-1; D ambiguous. The CDR3 is 16 residues long. Germline-derived CDR1 and CDR2 are MDHEN and SYDVKM. V was shortened by 3 bases and J by 5 bases, with 17 bases between the two germline ends. The CDR3 DNA is TGTGCCAGCAGTTTTCTTGTTCTAGGCACCAACAATGAGCAGTTCTTC. Encoded protein: CASSFLVLGTNNEQFF.

This clonotype has just a few counts. This rearrangement joins TRBV5-1 to TRBJ2-2; perhaps TRBD1 as D (6 bases). CDR1 and CDR2 (germline): SGHRS, YFSETQ. This CDR3 comprises 16 residues. The germline V and J ends were trimmed by 0 bases and 2 bases, with 11 bases remaining between them. The CDR3 protein is CASSLGGDINTGELFF. The CDR3 DNA reads TGCGCCAGCAGCTTGGGAGGGGACATCAACACCGGGGAGCTGTTTTTT.

V is TRBV14 and J is TRBJ2-2, with D tentatively TRBD1 or TRBD2 (5 bases each). Germline CDR1 reads SGHDN; CDR2 reads FVKESK. The V and J ends lost 4 bases and 6 bases respectively, with 12 bases between them. There are 14 residues in the CDR3. CDR3 sequence (DNA): TGTGCCAGCAGCCTAAGGTGGGACGCCGGGGAGCTGTTTTTT. This sequence encodes CASSLRWDAGELFF.

V usage is TRBV6-5 and J usage is TRBJ2-5; no reliable D call. Germline CDR1 and CDR2: MNHEY and SVGAGI. The CDR3 is 14 amino acids. V lost 2 bases and J lost 1, with 8 bases in between. The CDR3 protein is CASSYPSVQETQYF. Here the CDR3 DNA reads TGTGCCAGCAGTTACCCGAGCGTCCAAGAGACCCAGTACTTC.

The chain couples TRBV29-1 to TRBJ2-7, with TRBD1 matching 10 bases. Looked up from germline, CDR1 is SQVTM and CDR2 is ANQGSEA. CDR3 length: 13 amino acids. V was pared by 7 bases and J by 2 bases, with 5 bases of the junction left unmatched. The CDR3 coding sequence is TGCAGCGCCGGGACAGGGGAGGCCTACGAGCAGTACTTC. It is translated as CSAGTGEAYEQYF.